This is a list of T cell receptor beta chains from one sample in a study of Ad26.COV2.S vaccination and SARS-CoV-2 variants. Assay: immunoSEQ multiplex PCR; the TCRdb copy retains only in-frame clones and omits some. The table records 300,000 to 350,000 clones, approximately 86% of them present only once. This material consisted of peripheral blood, taken in a trial of Ad26.COV2.S vaccine versus placebo. All receptors come from a person aged 18-65 years who received the Ad26.COV2.S COVID-19 vaccine or a placebo. Both conserved end residues are part of each CDR3. A D gene is named only where the DNA matches it firmly. Size values are once, few and many counts, or a class for expanded clones, and some rows have none.

. | TRBJ1-3 | . | TRBV5-6 | CASYPARGDGNTIYF | TGTGCCAGCTACCCCGCCCGGGGGGACGGCAACACCATATATTTT
TRBD1 | TRBJ1-1 | . | TRBV4-1 | CASSEGTGAAFF | TGCGCCAGCAGCGAGGGGACAGGGGCGGCTTTCTTT
. | TRBJ1-2 | . | TRBV5-4 | CASSPDGGNYGYTF | TGTGCCAGCAGCCCGGACGGGGGGAACTATGGCTACACCTTC
. | TRBJ2-7 | . | TRBV19 | CASSPDSYGLTNPEQYF | TGTGCCAGTAGTCCAGACTCCTACGGACTAACAAATCCCGAGCAGTACTTC
TRBD1 | TRBJ2-2 | . | TRBV28 | CASSFRGGWLGGELFF | TGTGCCAGCAGTTTTCGAGGGGGCTGGCTGGGCGGGGAGCTGTTTTTT
TRBD1 | TRBJ2-7 | . | TRBV6-2/TRBV6-3 | CASSQRSGQVTAEQYF | TGTGCCAGCAGTCAACGTTCGGGACAGGTTACTGCCGAGCAGTACTTC
. | TRBJ1-6 | few | TRBV2 | CASSGTGNSPLHF | TGTGCCAGCAGTGGAACAGGGAATTCACCCCTCCACTTT
. | TRBJ2-2 | . | TRBV28 | CASSLFALASNTGELFF | TGTGCCAGCAGTTTATTCGCGCTAGCTTCGAACACCGGGGAGCTGTTTTTT
. | TRBJ2-2 | . | TRBV7-8 | CASSQSVNTGELFF | TGTGCCAGCAGCCAATCCGTGAACACCGGGGAGCTGTTTTTT
. | TRBJ2-7 | few | TRBV9 | CASSVAPLSGDLAEQYF | TGTGCCAGCAGCGTAGCTCCGTTGTCGGGAGATCTGGCCGAGCAGTACTTC
. | TRBJ2-7 | . | TRBV7-9 | CASSSPRRGPSYEQYF | TGTGCCAGCAGCTCCCCACGGCGGGGGCCCTCCTACGAGCAGTACTTC
TRBD2 | TRBJ2-7 | once | TRBV7-9 | CASSVTSGGNSYEQYF | TGTGCCAGCAGCGTTACTAGCGGGGGTAACTCCTACGAGCAGTACTTC
. | TRBJ1-2 | once | TRBV2 | CASSGGSYGYTF | TGTGCCAGCAGTGGAGGCTCCTATGGCTACACCTTC
. | TRBJ1-5 | . | TRBV5-6 | CASSRQSNQPQHF | TGTGCCAGCAGCCGACAGTCCAATCAGCCCCAGCATTTT
TRBD2 | TRBJ2-3 | . | TRBV3-1/TRBV3-2 | CASSQLLGGGDTDTQYF | TGTGCCAGCAGCCAACTTCTGGGCGGGGGGGACACAGATACGCAGTATTTT
. | TRBJ2-1 | . | TRBV27 | CATHQGIFNEQFF | TGTGCCACACATCAGGGTATCTTCAATGAGCAGTTCTTC
. | TRBJ2-2 | . | TRBV5-4 | CASSSDLGHNTGELFF | TGTGCCAGCAGCTCCGACTTAGGGCATAACACCGGGGAGCTGTTTTTT
TRBD1 | TRBJ2-2 | . | TRBV6-5 | CASNHRGSTGELFF | TGTGCCAGCAACCACAGGGGTTCAACCGGGGAGCTGTTTTTT
. | TRBJ2-3 | . | TRBV20-1 | CSASVGHRGDTQYF | TGCAGTGCTAGTGTGGGACATAGGGGAGATACGCAGTATTTT
TRBD2 | TRBJ2-1 | . | TRBV19 | CASSIDPSGGQNEQFF | TGTGCCAGTAGTATAGACCCCAGCGGGGGCCAGAATGAGCAGTTCTTC
. | TRBJ1-2 | . | TRBV7-9 | CASSTLSDSRGYTF | TGTGCCAGCAGCACCCTGTCTGACTCCAGGGGCTACACCTTC
TRBD1 | TRBJ2-5 | . | TRBV29-1 | CSVGQGAMETQYF | TGCAGCGTTGGACAGGGGGCTATGGAGACCCAGTACTTC
TRBD2 | TRBJ2-3 | . | TRBV4-2 | CASSQVQASGRSTDTQYF | TGTGCCAGCAGCCAAGTTCAGGCTAGCGGGAGGAGCACAGATACGCAGTATTTT
. | TRBJ2-1 | . | TRBV6-6 | CASTSIGASYNEQFF | TGTGCCAGCACTAGTATAGGGGCCTCCTACAATGAGCAGTTCTTC
. | TRBJ2-7 | . | TRBV7-6 | CASSQPNTSLLDDEQYF | TGTGCCAGCAGCCAGCCCAATACCTCGTTACTGGACGACGAGCAGTACTTC
TRBD1 | TRBJ2-1 | . | TRBV14 | CASSTRDRAIFSSYNEQFF | TGTGCCAGCAGCACCCGGGACAGGGCCATCTTTAGCTCCTACAATGAGCAGTTCTTC
. | TRBJ1-6 | . | TRBV19 | CASSIDYNPSSYNSPLHF | TGTGCCAGTAGTATAGATTATAATCCGAGCTCCTATAATTCACCCCTCCACTTT
. | TRBJ1-5 | many | TRBV28 | CASVGARNSNQPQHF | TGTGCCAGCGTGGGGGCGAGAAACAGCAATCAGCCCCAGCATTTT
TRBD2 | TRBJ2-7 | . | TRBV10-3 | CAISVKAGVPSSYEQYF | TGTGCCATCAGTGTCAAAGCGGGGGTCCCGAGCTCCTACGAGCAGTACTTC
. | TRBJ2-5 | . | TRBV30 | CAWDREVRTQYF | TGTGCCTGGGACAGGGAGGTCCGGACCCAGTACTTC
TRBD1 | TRBJ2-7 | . | TRBV6-6 | CASSPDRGEQYF | TGTGCCAGCAGTCCAGACAGGGGCGAGCAGTACTTC
. | TRBJ1-2 | . | TRBV5-1 | CASSHDRRNYGYTF | TGCGCCAGCAGCCATGACAGGCGGAACTATGGCTACACCTTC
TRBD1 | TRBJ2-2 | . | TRBV5-1 | CASSIGTGTGELFF | TGCGCCAGCAGCATCGGGACAGGGACCGGGGAGCTGTTTTTT
TRBD1 | TRBJ2-1 | . | TRBV9 | CASSGTGGFYNEQFF | TGTGCCAGCAGCGGGACAGGGGGCTTCTACAATGAGCAGTTCTTC
. | TRBJ1-2 | . | TRBV3-1/TRBV3-2 | CASSLGGYEGNGYTF | TGTGCCAGCAGCCTGGGGGGGTATGAAGGAAATGGCTACACCTTC
. | TRBJ1-1 | . | TRBV5-1 | CASSYGENTEAFF | TGCGCCAGCAGCTATGGAGAGAACACTGAAGCTTTCTTT
. | TRBJ2-7 | . | TRBV6-1 | CASSSPDLGSYEQYF | TGTGCCAGCAGTTCCCCGGACCTCGGCTCCTACGAGCAGTACTTC
. | TRBJ2-5 | . | TRBV11-2 | CASSSPRVAEIQETQYF | TGTGCCAGCAGCTCTCCTCGGGTAGCGGAGATCCAAGAGACCCAGTACTTC
. | TRBJ1-1 | . | TRBV20-1 | CSVPRTAEAFF | TGCAGTGTTCCGCGGACGGCTGAAGCTTTCTTT
. | TRBJ2-2 | . | TRBV3-1/TRBV3-2 | CASSRRGTGELFF | TGTGCCAGCAGCCGACGGGGGACCGGGGAGCTGTTTTTT
. | TRBJ1-1 | . | TRBV10-3 | CAVGARAHTEAFF | TGTGCCGTAGGGGCTAGGGCGCACACTGAAGCTTTCTTT
TRBD2 | TRBJ2-1 | . | TRBV18 | CASSRGLAGGLVNEQFF | TGTGCCAGCTCTCGAGGACTAGCGGGGGGCCTCGTCAATGAGCAGTTCTTC